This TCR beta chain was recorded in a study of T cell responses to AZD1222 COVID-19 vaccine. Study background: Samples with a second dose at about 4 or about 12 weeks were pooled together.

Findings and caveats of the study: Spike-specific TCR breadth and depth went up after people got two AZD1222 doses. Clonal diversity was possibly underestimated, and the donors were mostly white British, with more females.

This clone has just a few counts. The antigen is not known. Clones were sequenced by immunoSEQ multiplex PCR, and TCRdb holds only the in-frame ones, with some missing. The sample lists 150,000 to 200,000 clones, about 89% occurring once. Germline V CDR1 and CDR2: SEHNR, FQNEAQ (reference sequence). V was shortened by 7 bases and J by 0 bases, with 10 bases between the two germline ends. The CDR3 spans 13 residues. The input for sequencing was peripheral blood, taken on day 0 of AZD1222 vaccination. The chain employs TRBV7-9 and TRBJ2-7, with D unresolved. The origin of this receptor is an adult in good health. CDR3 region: CASTESVSYEQYF. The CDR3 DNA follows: TGTGCCAGCACGGAAAGTGTCTCCTACGAGCAGTACTTC. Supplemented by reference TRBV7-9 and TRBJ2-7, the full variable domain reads DTGVSQNPRHKITKRGQNVTFRCDPISEHNRLYWYRQTLGQGPEFLTYFQNEAQLEKSRLLSDRFSAERPKGSFSTLEIQRTEQGDSAMYLCASTESVSYEQYFGPGTRLTVT.